Below, 20 T cell receptor beta chains from the same sample are listed, as sequenced in a study of T cells expressing NK-cell markers (dated by TCRdb to 2018 to 2020). Libraries were constructed by 5' RACE. Sequencing took place on an Illumina HiSeq 2000. After TCRdb reprocessed the reads, each CDR3 protein sequence was kept as one row, without DNA. For this sample, the table gives about 450,000 distinct CDR3 sequences. Clones ranked in the top ten supply 7.3% of the sample. The sequenced sample consisted of blood T cells: a sorted CD56 or NKG2C T cell subset, CD4+ or CD8+ T cells, or bulk PBMC T cells (not recorded which). Source of these receptors: a woman aged 18-70 years in good health.

The J gene is TRBJ2-7, the V gene TRBV4-3. The CDR3 totals 15 residues. Germline assignment: CDR1 LGHNA and CDR2 YSLEER. The CDR3 loop reads CASSQVWDSTYEQYF.

The rearrangement uses TRBV7-9 and TRBJ2-1; TCRdb lists TRBD1, though no DNA is available to test this call. This CDR3 spans 15 amino acids. Germline assignment: CDR1 SEHNR and CDR2 FQNEAQ (reference sequence). The CDR3 reads CASSSAGTPYNEQFF.

The chain links TRBV6-1 to TRBJ2-3; TCRdb lists TRBD2, though no DNA is available to test this call. The CDR3 has 15 amino acids. Germline CDR1 is MNHNS and CDR2 is SASEGT. The CDR3 spells CASMGGRLHTDTQYF.

V and J are TRBV5-1 and TRBJ1-6; TCRdb names TRBD1, which stays unverified in the absence of DNA. The V gene's germline CDR1 is SGHRS and CDR2 YFSETQ. This CDR3 region has 16 residues. CDR3: CASSFDPWGNNSPLHF.

The V gene is TRBV20-1, the J gene TRBJ2-7; the TCRdb D gene call, TRBD1, has no DNA to confirm it. Germline lookup yields CDR1 DFQATT and CDR2 SNEGSKA (reference sequence). The CDR3 extends over 15 amino acids. Here the CDR3 reads CSARDLKGGGIGQYF.

This chain connects TRBV20-1 to TRBJ1-5; TCRdb selects TRBD1, and the lack of DNA leaves this call unchecked. In germline, CDR1 is DFQATT, CDR2 SNEGSKA (reference sequence). There are 14 residues in the CDR3. The CDR3 is CSARRQAKNQPQHF.

The CDR3 here is CASSSTESSYNEQFF. J is TRBJ2-1 and V is TRBV5-4; TCRdb lists TRBD1, though no DNA is available to test this call. The CDR3 consists of 15 residues. Per germline, CDR1 SGHNT and CDR2 YYREEE (reference sequence).

This chain joins TRBV5-6 and TRBJ2-1; TCRdb's assignment of TRBD2 cannot be checked, as there is no DNA. The CDR3 runs to 15 residues. Looked up from germline, CDR1 is SGHDT and CDR2 is YYEEEE. CDR3 in amino acids: CASSFDFLEDNEQFF.

The V gene is TRBV5-1, the J gene TRBJ1-4. This CDR3 is built from 15 residues. Germline assignment: CDR1 SGHRS and CDR2 YFSETQ. The CDR3: CASSLAGGDNEKLFF.

The chain carries TRBV6-2 or TRBV6-3 and TRBJ2-2. CDR1 is MNHEY, CDR2 SVGEGT, per germline. This CDR3 comprises 15 residues. The CDR3 region is CASRVKGRNTGELFF.

This chain links TRBV7-3 with TRBJ1-2; the D call from TCRdb, TRBD1, cannot be confirmed without DNA. The CDR3 runs 17 residues. Looked up from germline, CDR1 is SGHTA and CDR2 is FQGTGA. CDR3: CASSQGDRGPSNYGYTF.

The genes are TRBV10-3 and TRBJ1-1; the D call of TRBD1 rests on TCRdb alone, since no DNA is present to check it. CDR1 and CDR2 from the germline V gene are ENHRY and SYGVKD. This CDR3 comprises 13 residues. CDR3 region: CAISVGGNTEAFF.

V usage is TRBV30 and J usage is TRBJ1-1; without DNA, the TCRdb call of TRBD1 cannot be checked. Looked up from germline, CDR1 is GTSNPN and CDR2 is SVGIG (reference sequence). The length of the CDR3 is 16 residues. Here the CDR3 reads CAWKVNEAAKNTEAFF.

CDR3: CATSRVGTENEKLFF. The rearrangement links TRBV15 to TRBJ1-4; lacking DNA, the TRBD1 call made by TCRdb goes unchecked. The V gene's germline CDR1 is LNHNV and CDR2 YYDKDF (reference sequence). The CDR3 extends over 15 amino acids.

V is TRBV5-4 and J is TRBJ2-4. The CDR3 runs to 14 residues. Germline CDR1 is SGHNT and CDR2 is YYREEE (reference sequence). CDR3 protein: CASSLTEAKNIQYF. The complete variable domain, with remaining parts taken from reference TRBV5-4 and TRBJ2-4, reads ETGVTQSPTHLIKTRGQQVTLRCSSQSGHNTVSWYQQALGQGPQFIFQYYREEENGRGNFPPRFSGLQFPNYSSELNVNALELDDSALYLCASSLTEAKNIQYFGAGTRLSVL.

The rearrangement links TRBV11-2 to TRBJ2-1; TCRdb names TRBD2, which stays unverified in the absence of DNA. Germline assignment: CDR1 SGHAT and CDR2 FQNNGV. This CDR3 contains 16 residues. The CDR3 sequence: CASSLYAGGYLNEQFF.

The rearrangement joins TRBV15 to TRBJ2-5; the D call of TRBD1 rests on TCRdb alone, since no DNA is present to check it. The CDR3 consists of 13 residues. Germline V gene lookup returns CDR1 LNHNV and CDR2 YYDKDF (reference sequence). The CDR3 here is CATEGHSQETQYF.

The chain links TRBV6-2 or TRBV6-3 to TRBJ2-1. This CDR3 has 13 residues. In germline, CDR1 is MNHEY, CDR2 SVGEGT. The CDR3 protein is CASRERPYNEQFF.

The J gene is TRBJ2-4, the V gene TRBV29-1. The germline V gene encodes CDR1 SQVTM and CDR2 ANQGSEA. The CDR3 length is 12 residues. This chain's CDR3 is CSVVWHKNIQYF.

The V and J genes are TRBV6-2 or TRBV6-3 and TRBJ1-2. Germline CDR1 MNHEY, CDR2 SVGEGT. This CDR3 is built from 13 residues. CDR3 region: CASSRTVNYGYTF.